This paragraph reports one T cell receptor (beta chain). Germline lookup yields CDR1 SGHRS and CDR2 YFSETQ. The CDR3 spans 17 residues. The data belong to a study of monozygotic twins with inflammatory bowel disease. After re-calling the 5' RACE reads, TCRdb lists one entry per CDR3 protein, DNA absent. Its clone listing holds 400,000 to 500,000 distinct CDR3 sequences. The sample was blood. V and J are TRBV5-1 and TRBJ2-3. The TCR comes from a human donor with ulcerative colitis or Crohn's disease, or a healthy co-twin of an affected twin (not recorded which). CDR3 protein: CASSLGQVGTSTDTQYF.